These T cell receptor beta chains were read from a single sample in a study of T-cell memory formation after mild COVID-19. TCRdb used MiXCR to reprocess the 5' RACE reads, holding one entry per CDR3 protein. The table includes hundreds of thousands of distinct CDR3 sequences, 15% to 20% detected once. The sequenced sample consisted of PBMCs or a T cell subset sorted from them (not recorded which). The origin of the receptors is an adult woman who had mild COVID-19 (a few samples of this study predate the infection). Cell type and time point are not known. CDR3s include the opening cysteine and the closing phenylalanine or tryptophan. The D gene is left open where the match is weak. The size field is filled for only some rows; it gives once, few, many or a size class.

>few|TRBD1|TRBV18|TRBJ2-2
CASSPRTGVRTGELFF
TGTGCCAGCTCACCTCGGACAGGGGTACGCACCGGGGAGCTGTTTTTT
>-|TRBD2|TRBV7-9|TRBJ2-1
CASSPSGGALNEQFF
TGTGCCAGCAGCCCCAGCGGGGGGGCCCTCAATGAGCAGTTCTTC
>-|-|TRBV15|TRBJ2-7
CATSSEGSGDEQYF
TGTGCCACCAGCAGTGAGGGGTCTGGGGACGAGCAGTACTTC
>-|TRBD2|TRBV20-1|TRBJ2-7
CSATPGLVIEQYF
TGCAGTGCTACCCCGGGACTAGTGATAGAGCAGTACTTC
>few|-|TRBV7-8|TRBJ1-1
CASSLTLHKNTEAFF
TGTGCCAGCAGCTTAACGTTACACAAGAACACTGAAGCTTTCTTT
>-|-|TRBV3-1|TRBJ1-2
CASSPNEIGQISNYGYTF
TGTGCCAGCAGCCCAAACGAGATAGGACAGATTTCGAACTATGGCTACACCTTC
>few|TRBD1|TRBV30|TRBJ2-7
CAWSYRTGGQPYEQYF
TGTGCCTGGAGTTACCGGACAGGGGGACAACCCTACGAGCAGTACTTC
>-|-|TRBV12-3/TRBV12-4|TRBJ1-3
CASSSVPSRGYF
TGTGCCAGCAGCAGCGTCCCTTCCCGAGGATATTTT
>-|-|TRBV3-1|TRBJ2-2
CASSHRWRGVTGELFF
TGTGCCAGCAGCCATCGCTGGCGGGGAGTAACCGGGGAGCTGTTTTTT
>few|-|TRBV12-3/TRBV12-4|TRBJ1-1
CASSFYAGKNTEAFF
TGTGCCAGCAGTTTCTACGCGGGGAAGAACACTGAAGCTTTCTTT
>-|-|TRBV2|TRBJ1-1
CASTPGGNMNTEAFF
TGTGCCAGCACCCCGGGGGGCAACATGAACACTGAAGCTTTCTTT
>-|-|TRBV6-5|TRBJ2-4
CASRQGTENIQYF
TGTGCCAGCAGACAGGGCACCGAAAACATTCAGTACTTC
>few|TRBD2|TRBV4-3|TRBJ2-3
CASSQEAGTSMGAQYF
TGCGCCAGCAGCCAAGAAGCCGGGACTAGCATGGGCGCGCAGTATTTT